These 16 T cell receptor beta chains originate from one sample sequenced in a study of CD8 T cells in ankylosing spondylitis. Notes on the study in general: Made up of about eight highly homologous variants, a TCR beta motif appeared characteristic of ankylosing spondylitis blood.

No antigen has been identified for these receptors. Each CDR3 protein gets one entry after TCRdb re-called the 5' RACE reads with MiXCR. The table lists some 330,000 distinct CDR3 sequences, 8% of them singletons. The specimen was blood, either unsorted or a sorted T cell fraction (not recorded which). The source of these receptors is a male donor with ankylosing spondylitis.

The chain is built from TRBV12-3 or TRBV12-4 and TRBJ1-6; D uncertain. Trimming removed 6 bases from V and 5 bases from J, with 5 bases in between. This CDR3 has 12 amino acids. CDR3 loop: CASSRNNSPLHF. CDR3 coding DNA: TGTGCCAGCAGCCGTAATAATTCACCCCTCCACTTT.

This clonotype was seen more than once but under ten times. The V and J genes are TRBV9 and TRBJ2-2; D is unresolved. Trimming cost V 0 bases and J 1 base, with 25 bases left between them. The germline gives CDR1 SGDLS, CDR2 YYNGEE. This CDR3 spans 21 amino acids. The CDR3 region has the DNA TGTGCCAGCAGCGTAGTAAACTCCTCTTCGTTGCAGGTGATGAACACCGGGGAGCTGTTTTTT. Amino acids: CASSVVNSSSLQVMNTGELFF.

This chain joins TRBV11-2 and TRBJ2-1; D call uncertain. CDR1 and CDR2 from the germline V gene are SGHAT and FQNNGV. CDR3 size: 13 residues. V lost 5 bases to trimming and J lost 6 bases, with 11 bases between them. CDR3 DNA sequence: TGTGCCAGCAGCCGCACAAACGGCAATGAGCAGTTCTTC. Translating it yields CASSRTNGNEQFF.

The CDR3 protein is CASSVGGVNEQFF. CDR3 DNA sequence: TGTGCCAGCAGCGTAGGCGGGGTAAATGAGCAGTTCTTC. The chain is built from TRBV9 and TRBJ2-1, with D perhaps matching TRBD2 (6 bases). The germline V gene has CDR1 SGDLS and CDR2 YYNGEE. The germline V and J ends were trimmed by 0 bases and 7 bases, with 8 bases remaining between them. The length of the CDR3 is 13 residues.

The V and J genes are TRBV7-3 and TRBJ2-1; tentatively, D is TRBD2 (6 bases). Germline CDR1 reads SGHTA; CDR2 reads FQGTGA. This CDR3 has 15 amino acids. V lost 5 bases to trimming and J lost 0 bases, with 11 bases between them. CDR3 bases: TGTGCCAGCAGCGTGATAGCGGTCTCCTACAATGAGCAGTTCTTC. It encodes CASSVIAVSYNEQFF. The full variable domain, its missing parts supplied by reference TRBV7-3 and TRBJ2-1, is GAGVSQTPSNKVTEKGKYVELRCDPISGHTALYWYRQSLGQGPEFLIYFQGTGAADDSGLPNDRFFAVRPEGSVSTLKIQRTERGDSAVYLCASSVIAVSYNEQFFGPGTRLTVL.

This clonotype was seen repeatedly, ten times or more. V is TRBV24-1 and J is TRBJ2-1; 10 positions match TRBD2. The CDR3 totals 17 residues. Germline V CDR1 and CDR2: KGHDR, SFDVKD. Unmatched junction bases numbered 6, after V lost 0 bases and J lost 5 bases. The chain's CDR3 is CATSDLGAGGAHNEQFF. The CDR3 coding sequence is TGTGCCACCAGTGATTTGGGAGCGGGAGGGGCCCACAATGAGCAGTTCTTC.

The CDR3 here is CASSGRANEQFF. DNA of the CDR3: TGTGCCAGCAGCGGGAGGGCCAATGAGCAGTTCTTC. The chain is built from TRBV5-5 and TRBJ2-1; 7 nucleotides match TRBD2. V lost 4 bases to trimming and J lost 6 bases; unmatched junction nucleotides: 1. This CDR3 is 12 amino acids long. The germline gives CDR1 SGHKS, CDR2 YYEKEE (reference sequence). Full variable domain (missing parts from reference TRBV5-5 and TRBJ2-1): DAGVTQSPTHLIKTRGQQVTLRCSPISGHKSVSWYQQVLGQGPQFIFQYYEKEERGRGNFPDRFSARQFPNYSSELNVNALLLGDSALYLCASSGRANEQFFGPGTRLTVL.

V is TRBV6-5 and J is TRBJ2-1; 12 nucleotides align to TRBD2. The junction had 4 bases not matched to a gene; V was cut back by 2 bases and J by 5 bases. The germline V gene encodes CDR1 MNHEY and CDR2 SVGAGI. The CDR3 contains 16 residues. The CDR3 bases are TGTGCCAGCAGTTACCCTGGACTAGCGGGGCACAATGAGCAGTTCTTC. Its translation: CASSYPGLAGHNEQFF.

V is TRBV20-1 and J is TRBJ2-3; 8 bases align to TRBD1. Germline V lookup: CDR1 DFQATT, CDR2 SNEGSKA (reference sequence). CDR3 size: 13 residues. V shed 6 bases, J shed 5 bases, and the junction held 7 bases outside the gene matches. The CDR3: CSAKDRVGDTQYF. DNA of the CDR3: TGCAGTGCCAAGGACAGGGTGGGAGATACGCAGTATTTT.

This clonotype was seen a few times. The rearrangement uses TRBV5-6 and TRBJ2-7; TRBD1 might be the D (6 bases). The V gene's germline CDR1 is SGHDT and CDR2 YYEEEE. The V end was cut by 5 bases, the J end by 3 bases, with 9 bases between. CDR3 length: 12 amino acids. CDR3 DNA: TGTGCCAGCAGACTGACAGGCTACGAGCAGTACTTC. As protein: CASRLTGYEQYF.

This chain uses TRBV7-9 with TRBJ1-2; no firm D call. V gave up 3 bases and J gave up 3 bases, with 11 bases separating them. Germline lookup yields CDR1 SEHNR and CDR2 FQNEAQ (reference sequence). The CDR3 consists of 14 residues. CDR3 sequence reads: CASSFPVGYYGYTF. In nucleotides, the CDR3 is TGTGCCAGCAGCTTTCCGGTGGGGTACTATGGCTACACCTTC.

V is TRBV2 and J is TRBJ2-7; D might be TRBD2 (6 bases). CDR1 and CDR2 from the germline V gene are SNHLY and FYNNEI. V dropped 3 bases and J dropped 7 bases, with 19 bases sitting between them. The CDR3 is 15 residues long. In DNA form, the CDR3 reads TGTGCCAGCAGTGACCCCCGGGACTCAGGGCGGGAGCAGTACTTC. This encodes CASSDPRDSGREQYF.

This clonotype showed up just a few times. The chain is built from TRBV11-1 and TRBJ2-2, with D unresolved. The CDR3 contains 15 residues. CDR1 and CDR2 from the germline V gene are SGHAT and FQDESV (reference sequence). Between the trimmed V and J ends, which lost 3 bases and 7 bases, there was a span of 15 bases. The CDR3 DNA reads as TGTGCCAGCAGCTTTTTAGCAACGCGGAGCGGGGAGCTGTTTTTT. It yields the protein CASSFLATRSGELFF.

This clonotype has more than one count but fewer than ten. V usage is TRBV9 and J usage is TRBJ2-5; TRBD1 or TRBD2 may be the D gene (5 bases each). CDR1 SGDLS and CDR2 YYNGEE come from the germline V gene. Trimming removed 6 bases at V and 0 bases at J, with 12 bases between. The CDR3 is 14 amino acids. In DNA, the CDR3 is TGTGCCAGCAATACCAGGGAGTACCAAGAGACCCAGTACTTC. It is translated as CASNTREYQETQYF. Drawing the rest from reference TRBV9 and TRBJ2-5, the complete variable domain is DSGVTQTPKHLITATGQRVTLRCSPRSGDLSVYWYQQSLDQGLQFLIQYYNGEERAKGNILERFSAQQFPDLHSELNLSSLELGDSALYFCASNTREYQETQYFGPGTRLLVL.

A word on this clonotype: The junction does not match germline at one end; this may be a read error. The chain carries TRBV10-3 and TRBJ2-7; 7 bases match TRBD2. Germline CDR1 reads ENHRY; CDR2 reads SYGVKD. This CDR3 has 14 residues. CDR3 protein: CAISERREELIGSF. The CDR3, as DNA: TGTGCCATCAGTGAACGCCGGGAGGAACTGATCGGATCTTTC.

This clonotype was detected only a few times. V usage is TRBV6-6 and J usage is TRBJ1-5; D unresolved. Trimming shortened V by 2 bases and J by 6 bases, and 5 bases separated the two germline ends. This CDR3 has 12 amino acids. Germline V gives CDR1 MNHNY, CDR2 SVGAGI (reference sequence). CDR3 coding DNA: TGTGCCAGCAGTTACGCCGCTCAGCCCCAGCATTTT. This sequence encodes CASSYAAQPQHF.